The sequence of this T cell receptor beta chain was determined in a study of T cell repertoires in ileal Crohn's disease. Overall study: Median disease duration was approximately eight years; approximately 32% smoked at surgery. Biopsies of the neoterminal ileum at postoperative colonoscopy form M6 samples. Whole-study findings and limits: Compared with CD4 T cells, sorted CD8 cells carried more expanded clones. Active smokers at surgery had more clonal expansions than non-smokers.

Time point described: neoterminal ileum biopsy at postoperative endoscopy, about 6 months after surgery. Remarks on this clone: Its antigen is undetermined.

Only in-frame clones appear in the TCRdb table, and some are missing; sequencing was by immunoSEQ multiplex PCR. The sample has around 9,900 clones, 70% to 80% seen once. The CDR3 has 14 amino acids. Per germline, CDR1 SGHRS and CDR2 YFSETQ. Unmatched junction bases numbered 5, after V lost 6 bases and J lost 2 bases. This sequence joins TRBV5-1 and TRBJ2-3; 8 positions agree with TRBD2. This sequence originates from an adult with Crohn's disease. Material for sequencing was ileal tissue. CDR3 sequence: CASMIGGATDTQYF. The CDR3 DNA sequence: TGCGCCAGCATGATCGGGGGGGCCACAGATACGCAGTATTTT.